This entry describes one T cell receptor beta chain. This clone has only a few counts. No antigen is known for it. Qualities for individual bases were not recorded, and no much larger clone is one base off. Library preparation employed the immunoSEQ multiplex PCR assay. This immuneACCESS table, as held by TCRdb, lists in-frame sequences with V and J called but not all clones. Of the missing ones, under half trace to an unresolved V gene in checked studies; the others have no known cause. The sample records some 13,000 clones, 70% to 80% of which are singletons. The top ten clones comprise over 15% of the sample. The CDR1 and CDR2 encoded by the germline V gene (reference sequence) are GTSNPN and SVGIG. A distance of 17 bases separates the germline ends of V and J, which lose 2 bases and 9 bases respectively. Including cysteine and phenylalanine, the CDR3 has 15 amino acids. The only DNA kept is the CDR3, 45 bases in frame from the first base.

Donors were patients with melanoma. The source of the sample is a study of CD4+ T cells in melanoma (dated 2022 in TCRdb). With respect to the entire study: The study investigated neoantigen-specific CD4+ T cells in human melanoma.

Overall study outcomes, separate from this receptor: Neoantigen-specific CD4+ T cells in melanoma were reported to have a range of differentiation states. The report described a correlation between neoantigen-specific CD4+ T cells and the function of CD8+ T cells, macrophages and B cells.

This chain is built from TRBV30 and TRBJ1-6; TRBD1 is possibly the D segment (6 matching bases). The sequenced sample was cells from a culture (not recorded whether cultured in vitro). The origin of this receptor is a human donor with melanoma. The DNA sequence is given as TGTGCCTGGAGTTCCCCGGCGGGGGCGACTTCACCCCTCCACTTT. This yields the protein CAWSSPAGATSPLHF.